The 19 T cell receptor beta chains listed next were all sequenced from one sample in a study of CD8+ T cells in alopecia areata. Treatment defined: oral pan-JAK inhibitor, 5-10 mg twice daily. Extracted RNA was reverse transcribed, and the resulting cDNA served as sequencing template. Generated by immunoSEQ multiplex PCR, the TCRdb table keeps only in-frame clones and is missing some. The table lists 200,000 to 250,000 clones, about 57% of them singletons. Sequenced here: CD4+ T cells sorted from blood, sampled at week 4, from a patient treated with tofacitinib. These receptors were collected from a human donor with alopecia areata.

The V call is TRBV5-4, the J call TRBJ1-2, with D perhaps TRBD1 (5 bases). The CDR3 consists of 15 residues. V lost 4 bases and J lost 2, with 15 bases in between. Germline V CDR1 and CDR2: SGHNT, YYREEE (reference sequence). This chain's CDR3 is CASSPKGDINYGYTF. The DNA of the CDR3 is TGTGCCAGCAGCCCTAAAGGGGATATCAACTATGGCTACACCTTC.

Regarding this clone: Distinct nucleotide sequences in the sample also encode this CDR3. The chain employs TRBV7-8 and TRBJ2-5; D not certain. The CDR3 is 11 residues long. The germline gives CDR1 SGHVS, CDR2 FQNEAQ. V was pared by 4 bases and J by 2 bases, with 2 bases between. CDR3 sequence: CASSSQETQYF. The CDR3 DNA is TGTGCCAGCAGCTCTCAAGAGACCCAGTACTTC.

Ten or more counts support this clone. The chain carries TRBV28 and TRBJ2-7; D may be TRBD2 (7 bases). CDR3 length equals 15 residues. The V gene's germline CDR1 is MDHEN and CDR2 SYDVKM. The V end lost 2 bases, the J end lost 2 bases, and 13 bases lay between the germline ends. CDR3 in amino acids: CASSLAGAPTYEQYF. The CDR3 DNA follows: TGTGCCAGCAGTTTAGCGGGGGCGCCCACCTACGAGCAGTACTTC.

This clone was observed a handful of times. The chain joins TRBV15 to TRBJ1-2, with TRBD1 matching over 8 bases. The CDR3 sequence is 14 residues long. Unmatched junction bases numbered 2, after V lost 3 bases and J lost 2 bases. Germline loops: CDR1 LNHNV, CDR2 YYDKDF (reference sequence). The CDR3 DNA reads TGTGCCACCAGCAGGACAGGGGACAACTATGGCTACACCTTC. Its translation is CATSRTGDNYGYTF.

This chain joins TRBV5-6 and TRBJ2-2, with D unclear. Germline CDR1 is SGHDT and CDR2 is YYEEEE. The length of the CDR3 is 13 residues. V gave up 3 bases and J gave up 5 bases, with 8 bases separating them. CDR3 amino acids: CASSSDPTGELFF. The CDR3 DNA is TGTGCCAGCAGCTCCGACCCAACCGGGGAGCTGTTTTTT.

This clone was picked up one time. The CDR3 spells CASSRWTSLTDTQYF. CDR3 bases: TGTGCCAGCAGCCGATGGACTAGCCTCACAGATACGCAGTATTTT. The chain combines TRBV11-2 with TRBJ2-3; 8 bases fit TRBD2. With V trimmed by 5 bases and J by 2 bases, 6 bases remained unmatched. Germline V gives CDR1 SGHAT, CDR2 FQNNGV. The CDR3 has 15 residues. Filled out from reference TRBV11-2 and TRBJ2-3, the complete variable domain reads EAGVAQSPRYKIIEKRQSVAFWCNPISGHATLYWYQQILGQGPKLLIQFQNNGVVDDSQLPKDRFSAERLKGVDSTLKIQPAKLEDSAVYLCASSRWTSLTDTQYFGPGTRLTVL.

The gene calls are TRBV7-9 and TRBJ2-2; no firm D call. This CDR3 has 12 residues. V gave up 5 bases and J gave up 6 bases, with 7 bases separating them. Germline CDR1 SEHNR, CDR2 FQNEAQ (reference sequence). The CDR3 region has the DNA TGTGCCAGCAGCCATGTATCCGGGGAGCTGTTTTTT. Amino acids: CASSHVSGELFF.

The chain is built from TRBV7-2 and TRBJ2-6, with D unresolved. Looked up from germline, CDR1 is SGHTA and CDR2 is FQGNSA. The germline V and J ends were trimmed by 5 bases and 0 bases, with 8 bases remaining between them. The CDR3 runs 15 residues. The CDR3 DNA reads TGTGCCAGCAGCAAACAGCCCTCTGGGGCCAACGTCCTGACTTTC. Translated: CASSKQPSGANVLTF. Filled out from reference TRBV7-2 and TRBJ2-6, the complete variable domain reads GAGVSQSPSNKVTEKGKDVELRCDPISGHTALYWYRQSLGQGLEFLIYFQGNSAPDKSGLPSDRFSAERTGGSVSTLTIQRTQQEDSAVYLCASSKQPSGANVLTFGAGSRLTVL.

There are a few counts of this clone. The chain recombines TRBV7-3 with TRBJ1-2; 9 positions match TRBD1. Germline V gene sequence: CDR1 SGHTA, CDR2 FQGTGA. The CDR3 loop spans 13 amino acids. The V segment lost 5 bases and the J segment 14 bases; nucleotides outside the gene matches: 12. As DNA, the CDR3 is TGTGCCAGCAGCCCCGGGACAGGGTACCGGTCGACCTTC. Protein sequence: CASSPGTGYRSTF.

Only a few counts were recorded for this clone. The V call is TRBV5-1, the J call TRBJ2-1, with 13 bases aligning to TRBD2. This CDR3 contains 17 residues. The germline V gene has CDR1 SGHRS and CDR2 YFSETQ. V lost 1 base, J lost 9 bases, and 10 bases stayed unmatched. The DNA of the CDR3 is TGCGCCAGCAGCTTGCACCCTACTAGCGGGGGGGCCTTTGAGCAGTTCTTC. Its protein is CASSLHPTSGGAFEQFF.

The V and J genes are TRBV30 and TRBJ1-1, with D unresolved. The CDR3 length is 11 residues. Between the trimmed V and J ends, which lost 5 bases and 4 bases, there was a span of 8 bases. Germline lookup yields CDR1 GTSNPN and CDR2 SVGIG (reference sequence). CDR3 amino acids: CAWGTGTEAFF. The CDR3 DNA sequence: TGTGCCTGGGGAACGGGCACTGAAGCTTTCTTT.

The chain uses TRBV7-9 and TRBJ1-6; D is undetermined. There are 15 residues in the CDR3. Between the trimmed V and J ends, which lost 1 base and 9 bases, there was a span of 13 bases. Germline loops: CDR1 SEHNR, CDR2 FQNEAQ (reference sequence). In DNA form, the CDR3 reads TGTGCCAGCAGCTTAGTTGGGCTTGAAGTTTCACCCCTCCACTTT. Its protein product is CASSLVGLEVSPLHF.

This rearrangement joins TRBV5-6 to TRBJ1-2; tentative D call: TRBD1 (6 bases). Germline V gives CDR1 SGHDT, CDR2 YYEEEE. The V gene lost 1 base and the J gene lost 4 bases, with 11 bases spanning the gap. The CDR3 length is 14 residues. In DNA form, the CDR3 reads TGTGCCAGCAGCTTGAGTGGACAGCCCTATGGCTACACCTTC. This translates into CASSLSGQPYGYTF.

The rearrangement links TRBV29-1 to TRBJ1-1, with TRBD1 as a possible D gene (5 bases). CDR1 and CDR2 (germline): SQVTM, ANQGSEA. The CDR3 extends over 15 amino acids. Trimming stripped 5 bases from V and 4 bases from J, with 20 bases between. CDR3 nucleotide sequence: TGCAGCGTTTCGTTTAAAATCAGGGATGGCACTGAAGCTTTCTTT. Translation gives CSVSFKIRDGTEAFF.

The chain recombines TRBV5-1 with TRBJ2-2, with TRBD2 identical over 7 bases. Germline CDR1 is SGHRS and CDR2 is YFSETQ. The CDR3 loop spans 16 amino acids. The ends lost 4 bases at V and 5 bases at J; junction bases unmatched: 11. In DNA, the CDR3 is TGCGCCAGCAGCCCGGACGGGGGGATAAGGACCGGGGAGCTGTTTTTT. The encoded protein is CASSPDGGIRTGELFF.

This chain connects TRBV29-1 to TRBJ1-1; D not resolved. Trimming removed 6 bases at V and 1 base at J, with 15 bases between. Germline CDR1 is SQVTM and CDR2 is ANQGSEA. CDR3 length: 14 residues. CDR3: CSVQDLRGNTEAFF. In nucleotides, the CDR3 is TGCAGCGTCCAGGATCTCCGGGGGAACACTGAAGCTTTCTTT.

This clone was observed a handful of times. The genes are TRBV10-3 and TRBJ2-7; no definite D call. This CDR3 contains 14 residues. Trimming took off 3 bases at V and 3 bases at J, with 12 bases between the two ends. Per the germline V gene, CDR1 is ENHRY and CDR2 is SYGVKD. CDR3 in amino acids: CAISERTSIYEQYF. DNA of the CDR3: TGTGCCATCAGTGAACGTACCTCGATCTACGAGCAGTACTTC.

This clone was seen a few times. V and J are TRBV4-3 and TRBJ2-7, with D unresolved. Germline CDR1 reads LGHNA; CDR2 reads YSLEER. The length of the CDR3 is 14 residues. V was trimmed by 0 bases and J by 4 bases, leaving 10 bases between them. CDR3 bases: TGCGCCAGCAGCCAAGAACATGGACCGTACGAGCAGTACTTC. Residues: CASSQEHGPYEQYF.

This sequence joins TRBV15 and TRBJ2-7; D unresolved. CDR3 length: 16 residues. CDR1 and CDR2 from the germline V gene are LNHNV and YYDKDF (reference sequence). V was pared by 0 bases and J by 0 bases, with 12 bases between. The CDR3 sequence is CATSRDARQDSYEQYF. In nucleotides, the CDR3 is TGTGCCACCAGCAGAGATGCTCGGCAGGACTCCTACGAGCAGTACTTC.